This T cell receptor beta chain came from a study of T cells in tumors after PD-1 blockade. This table comes from immunoSEQ multiplex PCR, and its TCRdb copy is limited to in-frame clones, with some not included. The sample consists of tens of thousands of clones, more than 70% of them appearing once. There are 15 residues in the CDR3. Germline V gene data show CDR1 as LNHDA and CDR2 as SQIVND (reference sequence). V was pared by 3 bases and J by 0 bases, with 9 bases between. Source: PBMCs, taken before anti-PD-1 treatment. This TCR came from a human donor with basal cell carcinoma. The genes are TRBV19 and TRBJ1-5, with D perhaps TRBD1 (6 bases). The CDR3 protein is CASSIRQASNQPQHF. Here the CDR3 DNA reads TGTGCCAGTAGTATTCGACAGGCTAGCAATCAGCCCCAGCATTTT.